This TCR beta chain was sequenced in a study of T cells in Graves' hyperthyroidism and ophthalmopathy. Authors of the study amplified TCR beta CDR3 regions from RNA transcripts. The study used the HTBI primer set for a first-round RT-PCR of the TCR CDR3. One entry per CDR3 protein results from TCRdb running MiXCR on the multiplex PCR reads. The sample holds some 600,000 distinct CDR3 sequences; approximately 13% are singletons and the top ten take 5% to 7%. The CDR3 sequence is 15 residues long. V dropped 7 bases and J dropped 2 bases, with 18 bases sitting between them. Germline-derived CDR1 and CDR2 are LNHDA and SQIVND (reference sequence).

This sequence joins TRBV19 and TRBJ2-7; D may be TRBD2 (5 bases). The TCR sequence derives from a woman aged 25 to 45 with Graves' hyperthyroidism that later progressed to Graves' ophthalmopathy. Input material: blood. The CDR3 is CASTQGGPLTYEQYF. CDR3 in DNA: TGTGCCAGTACCCAAGGCGGGCCCCTTACCTACGAGCAGTACTTC.